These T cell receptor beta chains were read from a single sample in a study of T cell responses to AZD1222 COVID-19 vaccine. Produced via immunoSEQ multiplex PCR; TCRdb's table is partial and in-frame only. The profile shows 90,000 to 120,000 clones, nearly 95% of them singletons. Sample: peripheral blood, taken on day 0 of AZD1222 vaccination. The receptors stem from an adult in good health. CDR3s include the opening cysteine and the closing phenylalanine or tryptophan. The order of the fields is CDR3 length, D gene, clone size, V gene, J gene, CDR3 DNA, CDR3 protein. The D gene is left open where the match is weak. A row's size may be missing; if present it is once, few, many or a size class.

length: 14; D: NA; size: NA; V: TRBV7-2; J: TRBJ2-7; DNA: TGTGCCAGCAGCCCCGGGGGTTCAATCTACGAGCAGTACTTC; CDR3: CASSPGGSIYEQYF
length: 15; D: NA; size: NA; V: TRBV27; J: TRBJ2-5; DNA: TGTGCCAGCAGTTTATCGAGGGTACGGGGGGAGACCCAGTACTTC; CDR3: CASSLSRVRGETQYF
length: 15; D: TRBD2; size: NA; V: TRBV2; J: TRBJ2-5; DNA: TGTGCCAGCAGTGAACCAGCGGGAGGGAAAGAGACCCAGTACTTC; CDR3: CASSEPAGGKETQYF
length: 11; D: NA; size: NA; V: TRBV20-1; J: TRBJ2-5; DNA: TGCAGTGCCCACCTAGTGGAGACCCAGTACTTC; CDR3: CSAHLVETQYF
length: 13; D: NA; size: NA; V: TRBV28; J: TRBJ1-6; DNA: TGTGCCAGCAGGAGGGAAGGAGTTTCACCCCTCCACTTT; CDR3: CASRREGVSPLHF
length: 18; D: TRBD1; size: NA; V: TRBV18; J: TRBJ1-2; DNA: TGTGCCAGCTCACCACCTCAGGGGGTGAGAATCAGTGACTATGGCTACACCTTC; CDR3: CASSPPQGVRISDYGYTF
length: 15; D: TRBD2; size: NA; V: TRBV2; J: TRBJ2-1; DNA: TGTGCCAGCAGTGAGGGACTAGCGGGAGCCACCGAGCAGTTCTTC; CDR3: CASSEGLAGATEQFF
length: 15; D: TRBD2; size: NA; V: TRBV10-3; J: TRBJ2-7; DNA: TGTGCCATCAGTGTTAGCGGGAGAAAGAAGGGAGAGCAGTACTTC; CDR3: CAISVSGRKKGEQYF
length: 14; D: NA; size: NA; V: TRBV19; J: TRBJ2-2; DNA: TGTGCCAGTATCCCCCGGGAGCCGACCGGGGAGCTGTTTTTT; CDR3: CASIPREPTGELFF
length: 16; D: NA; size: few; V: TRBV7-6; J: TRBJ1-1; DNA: TGTGCCAGCAGCTTAGGTCCGGGGACGGGGAGGACTGAAGCTTTCTTT; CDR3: CASSLGPGTGRTEAFF
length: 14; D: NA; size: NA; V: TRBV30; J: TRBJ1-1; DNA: TGTGCCCGCCTGCGGGTCCATCAGCGGACTGAAGCTTTCTTT; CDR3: CARLRVHQRTEAFF
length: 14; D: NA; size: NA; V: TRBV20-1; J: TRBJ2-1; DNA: TGCAGTGCTAGTCCCGCGAGCTCCTACAATGAGCAGTTCTTC; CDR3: CSASPASSYNEQFF
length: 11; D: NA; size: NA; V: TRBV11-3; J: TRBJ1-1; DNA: TGTGCCAGCACCTATGGCACTGAAGCTTTCTTT; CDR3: CASTYGTEAFF
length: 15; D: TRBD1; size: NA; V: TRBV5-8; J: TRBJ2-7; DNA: TGTGCCAGCAGAGAACTGGACAGGTTAACCTACGAGCAGTACTTC; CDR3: CASRELDRLTYEQYF
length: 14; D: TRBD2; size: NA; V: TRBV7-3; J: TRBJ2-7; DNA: TGTGCCAGCAGCCCAGCGGGAGGGCCATACGAGCAGTACTTC; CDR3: CASSPAGGPYEQYF
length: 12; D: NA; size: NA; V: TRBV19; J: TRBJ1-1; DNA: TGTGCCAGTAGTGTAACAGGGTTCCAAGCTTTCTTT; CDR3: CASSVTGFQAFF